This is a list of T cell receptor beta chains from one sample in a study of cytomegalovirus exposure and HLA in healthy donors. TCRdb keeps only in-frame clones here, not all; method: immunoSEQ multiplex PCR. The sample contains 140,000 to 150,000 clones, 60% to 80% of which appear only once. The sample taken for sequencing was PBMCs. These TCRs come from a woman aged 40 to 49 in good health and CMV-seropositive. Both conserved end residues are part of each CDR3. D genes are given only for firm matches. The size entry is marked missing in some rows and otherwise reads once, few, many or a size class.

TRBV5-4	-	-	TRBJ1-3	TGTGCCAGCAGCTTGACAGGGGGAAACACCATATATTTT	CASSLTGGNTIYF
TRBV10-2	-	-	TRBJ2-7	TGCGCCAGCAGTAACTCAAAATACGAGCAGTACTTC	CASSNSKYEQYF
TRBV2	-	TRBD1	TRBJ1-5	TGTGCCAGCAGGGGGGACAGGGGAGCTAATCAGCCCCAGCATTTT	CASRGDRGANQPQHF
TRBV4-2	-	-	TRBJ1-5	TGTGCCAGCAGCCAAGCCGCAGGTTCTCAGCCCCAGCATTTT	CASSQAAGSQPQHF
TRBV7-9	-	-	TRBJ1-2	TGTGCCAGCAGCCAACCGGGTGGGGATTATCTTTCAGGGTACGGCTACACCTTC	CASSQPGGDYLSGYGYTF
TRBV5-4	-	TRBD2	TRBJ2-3	TGTGCCAGCAGCTTGGTAGGCGGGGGGGCAGATACGCAGTATTTT	CASSLVGGGADTQYF
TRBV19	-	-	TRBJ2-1	TGTGCCGCCTCAGACAGGGCGGGGTACAATGAGCAGTTCTTC	CAASDRAGYNEQFF
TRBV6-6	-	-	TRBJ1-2	TGTGCCAGCAGTTACCGCGGGGTGGGTAACTATGGCTACACCTTC	CASSYRGVGNYGYTF
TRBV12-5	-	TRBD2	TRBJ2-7	TGTGCTAGTGGTTCGGGGGGGGTTTACTACGAGCAGTACTTC	CASGSGGVYYEQYF
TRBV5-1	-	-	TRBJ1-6	TGCGCCAGCACTGACAGGCGTGAATCACCCCTCCACTTT	CASTDRRESPLHF
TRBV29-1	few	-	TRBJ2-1	TGCAGCGTTGAAGCAGGGGCTGGGGACAATGAGCAGTTCTTC	CSVEAGAGDNEQFF
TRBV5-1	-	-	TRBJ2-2	TGCGCCAGCAGCTTGACTAGCCCCGGGGAGCTGTTTTTT	CASSLTSPGELFF
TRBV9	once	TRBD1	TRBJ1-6	TGTGCCAGCAGCGTAGAGACAGGGGGGTGGAATTCACCCCTCCACTTT	CASSVETGGWNSPLHF
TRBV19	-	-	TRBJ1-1	TGTGCCAGTAGTGACACAGGGAACACTGAAGCTTTCTTT	CASSDTGNTEAFF
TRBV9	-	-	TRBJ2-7	TGTGCCAGCAGCCTTGACAGACAGCACTACGAGCAGTACTTC	CASSLDRQHYEQYF
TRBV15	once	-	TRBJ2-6	TGTGCCACCAGCAGAGCACAGTCTGGGGCCAACGTCCTGACTTTC	CATSRAQSGANVLTF
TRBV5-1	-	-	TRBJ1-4	TGCGCCAGCAGCTTGGAGTGGGGGCGGGAAAAACTGTTTTTT	CASSLEWGREKLFF
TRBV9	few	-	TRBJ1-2	TGTGCCAGCAGCCGTGATGTGGGCCCTAACTATGGCTACACCTTC	CASSRDVGPNYGYTF
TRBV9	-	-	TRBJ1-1	TGTGCCAGCAGCGTAGGTTCTCGAGCTGAAGCTTTCTTT	CASSVGSRAEAFF
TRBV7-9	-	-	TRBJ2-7	TGTGCCAGCAGCTTATACCCCCCTCGGGACTCCACCCTCTACGAGCAGTACTTC	CASSLYPPRDSTLYEQYF
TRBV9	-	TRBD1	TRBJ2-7	TGTGCCAGCAGCGTAGGTGGGACAGCCTCCTACGAGCAGTACTTC	CASSVGGTASYEQYF
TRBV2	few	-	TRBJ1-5	TGTGCCAGCAGTACCCAGGGGTCCGGGAGCAATCAGCCCCAGCATTTT	CASSTQGSGSNQPQHF
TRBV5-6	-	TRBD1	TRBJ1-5	TGTGCCAGCAGCCCTAACCGGGACAGGCGTCAGCCCCAGCATTTT	CASSPNRDRRQPQHF
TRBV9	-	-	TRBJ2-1	TGTGCCAGCAGCGTAGCGGGGGGCGTCTACAATGAGCAGTTCTTC	CASSVAGGVYNEQFF
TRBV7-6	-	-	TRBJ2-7	TGTGCCAGCAGCTTAGCGCCAGGACAGTCCTACGAGCAGTACTTC	CASSLAPGQSYEQYF
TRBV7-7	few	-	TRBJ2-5	TGTGCCAGCAGCTTATACGCGGAAGAGACCCAGTACTTC	CASSLYAEETQYF
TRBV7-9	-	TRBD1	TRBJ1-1	TGTGCCAGCAGGTCAGGGGGCTTGGGGACTGAAGCTTTCTTT	CASRSGGLGTEAFF
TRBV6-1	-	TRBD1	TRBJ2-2	TGTGCCAGCAGTGCCATAAGGACAGGGGGCTTTGCCGGGGAGCTGTTTTTT	CASSAIRTGGFAGELFF
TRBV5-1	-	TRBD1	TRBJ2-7	TGCGCCAGCAAAAAACAGGGGACAGCCTACGAGCAGTACTTC	CASKKQGTAYEQYF
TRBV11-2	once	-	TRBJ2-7	TGTGCCAGCAGCACCGGGCGGGGACAGTACGAGCAGTACTTC	CASSTGRGQYEQYF
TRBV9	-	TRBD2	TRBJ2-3	TGTGCCAGCAGCGTAAGGGGTGATAATAGCGGGGGCACAGATACGCAGTATTTT	CASSVRGDNSGGTDTQYF
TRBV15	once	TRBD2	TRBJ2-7	TGTGCCACCAGCAGACCGGGCGGGGGCTCCTACGAGCAGTACTTC	CATSRPGGGSYEQYF
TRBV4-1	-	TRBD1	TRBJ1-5	TGCGCCAGCAGCCTGACAGGGAGTGGACAGCCCCAGCATTTT	CASSLTGSGQPQHF
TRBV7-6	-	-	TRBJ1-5	TGTGCCAGCAGCGGTACAGGGCCCAATCAGCCCCAGCATTTT	CASSGTGPNQPQHF
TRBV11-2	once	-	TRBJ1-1	TGTGCCAGCAGCCCAGGATTGACTGAAGCTTTCTTT	CASSPGLTEAFF
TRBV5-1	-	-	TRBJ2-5	TGCGCCAGCAGCACCCAAGGACAGAGTCCTGGAGAGACCCAGTACTTC	CASSTQGQSPGETQYF
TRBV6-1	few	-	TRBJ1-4	TGTGCCGGGGCAACTGGAGAAAAACTGTTTTTT	CAGATGEKLFF
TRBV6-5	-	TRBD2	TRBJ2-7	TGTGCCAGCAGTTACTCAGGGACTAGCGGGGGCGGGCAGTACTTC	CASSYSGTSGGGQYF
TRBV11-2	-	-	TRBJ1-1	TGTGCCAGCAGCTTAGACGGCGGTTTGGTGAACACTGAAGCTTTCTTT	CASSLDGGLVNTEAFF
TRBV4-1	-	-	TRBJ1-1	TGCGCCAGCAGCCAAGACACAGGTTATTTGAACACTGAAGCTTTCTTT	CASSQDTGYLNTEAFF
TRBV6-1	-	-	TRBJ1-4	TGTGCCAGCAGTGGCCCGTGGGAGTCACTGTTTTTT	CASSGPWESLFF
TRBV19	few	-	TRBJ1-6	TGTGCCAGTAGTACGGGGATGGGGTCTTCACCCCTCCACTTT	CASSTGMGSSPLHF